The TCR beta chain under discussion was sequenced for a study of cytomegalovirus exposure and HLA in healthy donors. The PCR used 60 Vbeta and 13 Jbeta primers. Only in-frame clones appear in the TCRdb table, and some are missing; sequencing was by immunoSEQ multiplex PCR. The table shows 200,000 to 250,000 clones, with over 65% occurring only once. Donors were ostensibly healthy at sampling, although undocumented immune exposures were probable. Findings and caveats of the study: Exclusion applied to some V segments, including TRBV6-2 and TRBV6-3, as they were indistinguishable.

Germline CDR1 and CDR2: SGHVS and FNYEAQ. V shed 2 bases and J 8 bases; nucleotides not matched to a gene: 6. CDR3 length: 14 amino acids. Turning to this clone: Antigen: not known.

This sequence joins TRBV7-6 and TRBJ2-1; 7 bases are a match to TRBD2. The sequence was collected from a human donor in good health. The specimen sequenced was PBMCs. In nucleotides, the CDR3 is TGTGCCAGCAGCTTATTAAGCGGGATGTATGAGCAGTTCTTC. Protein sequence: CASSLLSGMYEQFF.